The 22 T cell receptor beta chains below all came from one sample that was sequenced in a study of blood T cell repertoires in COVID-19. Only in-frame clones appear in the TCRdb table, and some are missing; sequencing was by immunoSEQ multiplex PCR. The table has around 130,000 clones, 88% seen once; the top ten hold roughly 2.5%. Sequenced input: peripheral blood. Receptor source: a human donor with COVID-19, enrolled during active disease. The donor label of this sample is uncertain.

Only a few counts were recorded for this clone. The CDR3 DNA reads TGTGCCAGCAGTTCAACCGGGACAGGGACCTACGAGCAGTACTTC. Protein product: CASSSTGTGTYEQYF. The chain is built from TRBV28 and TRBJ2-7; 9 nucleotides line up with TRBD1. Germline V gives CDR1 MDHEN, CDR2 SYDVKM. V was clipped by 4 bases and J by 2 bases; unmatched bases: 6. CDR3 length: 15 amino acids.

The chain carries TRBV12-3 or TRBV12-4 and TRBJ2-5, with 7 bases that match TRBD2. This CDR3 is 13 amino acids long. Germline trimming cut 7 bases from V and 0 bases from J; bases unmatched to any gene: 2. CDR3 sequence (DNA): TGTGCCAGCACGGGAGGTAACCAAGAGACCCAGTACTTC. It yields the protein CASTGGNQETQYF.

CDR3 amino acids: CASSLARTSAEQFF. CDR3 bases: TGTGCCAGCAGCTTAGCAAGGACTAGCGCTGAGCAGTTCTTC. The chain couples TRBV11-3 to TRBJ2-1, with TRBD2 matching 9 bases. Germline CDR1 SGHNT, CDR2 YENEEA. This CDR3 is 14 amino acids long. Trimming at V came to 1 base and at J to 9 bases, leaving 4 bases not matched to a gene.

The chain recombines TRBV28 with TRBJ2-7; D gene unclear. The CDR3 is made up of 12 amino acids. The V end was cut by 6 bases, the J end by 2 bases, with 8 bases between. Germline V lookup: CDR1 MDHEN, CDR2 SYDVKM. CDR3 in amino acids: CASSSLPYEQYF. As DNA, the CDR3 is TGTGCCAGCAGCTCCCTCCCCTACGAGCAGTACTTC. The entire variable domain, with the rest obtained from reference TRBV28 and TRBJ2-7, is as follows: DVKVTQSSRYLVKRTGEKVFLECVQDMDHENMFWYRQDPGLGLRLIYFSYDVKMKEKGDIPEGYSVSREKKERFSLILESASTNQTSMYLCASSSLPYEQYFGPGTRLTVT.

CDR3 region: CASSEVWTAGDGETQYF. The CDR3 DNA reads TGTGCCAGCAGTGAGGTCTGGACGGCGGGTGATGGAGAGACCCAGTACTTC. The J gene is TRBJ2-5, the V gene TRBV6-1; tentatively, D is TRBD2 (5 bases). CDR1 and CDR2 from the germline V gene are MNHNS and SASEGT. With 3 bases removed from V and 4 bases from J, the gap between germline ends came to 21 bases. The CDR3 runs to 17 residues.

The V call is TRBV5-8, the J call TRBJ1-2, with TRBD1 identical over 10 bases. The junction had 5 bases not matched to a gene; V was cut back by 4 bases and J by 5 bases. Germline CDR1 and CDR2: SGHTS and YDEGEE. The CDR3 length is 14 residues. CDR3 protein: CASSMGQGTYGYTF. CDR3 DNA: TGTGCCAGCAGCATGGGACAGGGGACTTATGGCTACACCTTC.

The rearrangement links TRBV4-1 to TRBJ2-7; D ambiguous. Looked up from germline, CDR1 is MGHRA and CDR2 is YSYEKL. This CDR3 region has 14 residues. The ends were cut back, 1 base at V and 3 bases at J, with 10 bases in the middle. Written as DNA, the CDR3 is TGCGCCAGCAGCCAAGCAGAGGAAAGCTACGAGCAGTACTTC. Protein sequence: CASSQAEESYEQYF.

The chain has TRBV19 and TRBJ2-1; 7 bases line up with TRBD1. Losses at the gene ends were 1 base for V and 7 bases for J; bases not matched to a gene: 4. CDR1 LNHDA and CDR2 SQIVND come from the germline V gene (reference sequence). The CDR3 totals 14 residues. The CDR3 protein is CASSIGDSSNEQFF. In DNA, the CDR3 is TGTGCCAGTAGTATAGGGGACAGTAGTAATGAGCAGTTCTTC.

Here the CDR3 reads CASSSKQGANTEAFF. As DNA, the CDR3 is TGTGCCAGCAGTTCAAAACAGGGGGCGAACACTGAAGCTTTCTTT. The chain carries TRBV6-5 and TRBJ1-1; 9 bases align to TRBD1. The CDR3 length is 15 residues. V was clipped by 4 bases and J by 1 base; unmatched bases: 4. Germline V gene data show CDR1 as MNHEY and CDR2 as SVGAGI.

In DNA form, the CDR3 reads TGTGCCAGCAGCTTCCAACAGGGCTTAGAGACCCAGTACTTC. Translated: CASSFQQGLETQYF. V is TRBV5-6 and J is TRBJ2-5, with a possible D match to TRBD1 (6 bases). Between the trimmed V and J ends, which lost 2 bases and 4 bases, there was a span of 12 bases. Germline CDR1 is SGHDT and CDR2 is YYEEEE. The CDR3 sequence is 14 residues long.

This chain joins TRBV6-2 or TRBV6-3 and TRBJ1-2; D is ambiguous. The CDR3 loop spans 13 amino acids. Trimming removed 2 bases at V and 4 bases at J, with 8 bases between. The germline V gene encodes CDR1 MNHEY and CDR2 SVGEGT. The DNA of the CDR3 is TGTGCCAGCAGTTACCCGGCAGGCTATGGCTACACCTTC. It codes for CASSYPAGYGYTF.

CDR3 protein: CASSDRTENTGELFF. DNA for the CDR3: TGTGCCAGCAGCGACCGGACAGAGAACACCGGGGAGCTGTTTTTT. The rearrangement joins TRBV9 to TRBJ2-2; D perhaps matches TRBD1 (6 bases). In germline, CDR1 is SGDLS, CDR2 YYNGEE. The CDR3 runs to 15 residues. Trimming removed 3 bases from V and 1 base from J, with 10 bases in between.

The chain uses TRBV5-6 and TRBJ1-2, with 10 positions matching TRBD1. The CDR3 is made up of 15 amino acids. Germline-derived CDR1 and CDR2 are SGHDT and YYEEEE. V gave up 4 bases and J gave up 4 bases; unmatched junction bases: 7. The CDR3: CASSAPGQGSYGYTF. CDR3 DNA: TGTGCCAGCAGCGCTCCGGGACAGGGGTCCTATGGCTACACCTTC.

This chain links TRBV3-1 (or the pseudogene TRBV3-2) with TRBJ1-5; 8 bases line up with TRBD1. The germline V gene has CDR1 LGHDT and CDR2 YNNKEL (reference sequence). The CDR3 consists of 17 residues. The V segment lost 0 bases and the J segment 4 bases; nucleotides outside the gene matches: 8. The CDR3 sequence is CASSQERLTGDNQPQHF. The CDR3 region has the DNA TGTGCCAGCAGCCAAGAAAGGTTGACAGGGGATAATCAGCCCCAGCATTTT.

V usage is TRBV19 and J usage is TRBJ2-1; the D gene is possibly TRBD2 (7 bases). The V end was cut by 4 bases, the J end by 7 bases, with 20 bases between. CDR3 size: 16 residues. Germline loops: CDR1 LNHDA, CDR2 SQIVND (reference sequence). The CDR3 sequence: CASSTTRGGGKNEQFF. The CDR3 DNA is TGTGCCAGTAGTACCACACGAGGGGGAGGGAAGAATGAGCAGTTCTTC. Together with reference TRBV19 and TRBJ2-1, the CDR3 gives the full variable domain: DGGITQSPKYLFRKEGQNVTLSCEQNLNHDAMYWYRQDPGQGLRLIYYSQIVNDFQKGDIAEGYSVSREKKESFPLTVTSAQKNPTAFYLCASSTTRGGGKNEQFFGPGTRLTVL.

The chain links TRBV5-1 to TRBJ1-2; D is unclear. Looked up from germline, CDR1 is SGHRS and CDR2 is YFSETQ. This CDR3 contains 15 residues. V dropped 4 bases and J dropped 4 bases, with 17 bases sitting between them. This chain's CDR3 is CASSTGDGVGYGYTF. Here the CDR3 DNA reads TGCGCCAGCAGCACCGGCGACGGGGTTGGCTATGGCTACACCTTC. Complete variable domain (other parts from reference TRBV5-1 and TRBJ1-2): KAGVTQTPRYLIKTRGQQVTLSCSPISGHRSVSWYQQTPGQGLQFLFEYFSETQRNKGNFPGRFSGRQFSNSRSEMNVSTLELGDSALYLCASSTGDGVGYGYTFGSGTRLTVV.

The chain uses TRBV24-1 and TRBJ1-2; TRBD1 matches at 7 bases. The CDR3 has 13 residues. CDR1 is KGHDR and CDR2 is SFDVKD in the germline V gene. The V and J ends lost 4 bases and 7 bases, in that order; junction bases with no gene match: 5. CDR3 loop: CATSDQDRTGYTF. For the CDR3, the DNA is TGTGCCACCAGTGACCAGGACAGGACTGGCTACACCTTC.

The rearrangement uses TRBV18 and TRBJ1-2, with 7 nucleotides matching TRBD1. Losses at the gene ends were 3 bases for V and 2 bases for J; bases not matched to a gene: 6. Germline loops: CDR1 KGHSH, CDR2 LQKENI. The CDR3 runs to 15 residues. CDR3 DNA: TGTGCCAGCTCACCTACAGGGGAGGCCAACTATGGCTACACCTTC. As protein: CASSPTGEANYGYTF.

The CDR3: CASSSPGQNNSPLHF. The DNA for the CDR3 is TGTGCCAGCAGTTCCCCGGGACAAAATAATTCACCCCTCCACTTT. The V gene is TRBV5-6, the J gene TRBJ1-6; D may be TRBD1 (6 bases). The V and J ends lost 5 bases and 5 bases respectively, with 14 bases between them. Per the germline V gene, CDR1 is SGHDT and CDR2 is YYEEEE. The CDR3 sequence is 15 residues long.

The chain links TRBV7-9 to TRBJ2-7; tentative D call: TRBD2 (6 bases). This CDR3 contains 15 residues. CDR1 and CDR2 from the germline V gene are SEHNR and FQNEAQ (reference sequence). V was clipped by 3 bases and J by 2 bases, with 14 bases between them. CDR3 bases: TGTGCCAGCAGCTTCGGAGGGGACTCCACCTACGAGCAGTACTTC. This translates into CASSFGGDSTYEQYF.

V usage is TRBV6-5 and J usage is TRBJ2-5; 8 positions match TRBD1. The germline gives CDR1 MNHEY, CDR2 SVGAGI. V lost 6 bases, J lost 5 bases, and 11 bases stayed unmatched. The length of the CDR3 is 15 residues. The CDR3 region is CASSRATGDHETQYF. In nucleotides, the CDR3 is TGTGCCAGCAGCCGGGCGACAGGGGATCACGAGACCCAGTACTTC.

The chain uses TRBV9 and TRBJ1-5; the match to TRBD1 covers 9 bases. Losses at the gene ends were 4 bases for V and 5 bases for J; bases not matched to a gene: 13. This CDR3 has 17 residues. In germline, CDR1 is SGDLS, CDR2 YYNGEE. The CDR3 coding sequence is TGTGCCAGCAGCCCCCGGGACAGGGATGAAGGAGATCAGCCCCAGCATTTT. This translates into CASSPRDRDEGDQPQHF.